The 10 T cell receptor beta chains below were found in one sample sequenced in a study of T-cell memory formation after mild COVID-19. TCRdb reprocessed the 5' RACE reads with MiXCR, giving one entry per CDR3 protein. The data show 170,000 or so distinct CDR3 sequences, 20% to 25% seen once. Sequences were obtained from PBMCs or a T cell subset sorted from them (not recorded which). Receptor source: an adult woman who had mild COVID-19 (a few samples of this study predate the infection). Cell type and time point are not known.

The chain joins TRBV27 to TRBJ2-7, with a tentative D call TRBD1 (5 bases). Germline values: CDR1 MNHEY, CDR2 SMNVEV (reference sequence). The CDR3 spans 13 residues. Between the trimmed V and J ends, which lost 5 bases and 7 bases, there was a span of 15 bases. The CDR3 coding sequence is TGTGCCAGCAGTCCCCCAGGGATGAAGGAGCAGTACTTC. Protein: CASSPPGMKEQYF.

The chain carries TRBV6-5 and TRBJ1-1; no reliable D call. CDR1 is MNHEY and CDR2 is SVGAGI in the germline V gene. The CDR3 is made up of 15 amino acids. Trimming left V 8 bases short and J 4 bases short, with 20 bases between. CDR3 sequence: CASFLKGLRGTEAFF. Written as DNA, the CDR3 is TGTGCCAGCTTCTTGAAGGGTCTGAGAGGCACTGAAGCTTTCTTT.

This chain joins TRBV12-3 or TRBV12-4 and TRBJ1-1, with a possible D match to TRBD1 (6 bases). The length of the CDR3 is 14 residues. Trimming stripped 3 bases from V and 1 base from J, with 9 bases between. The CDR3 is CASSFGQKNTEAFF. CDR3 nucleotide sequence: TGTGCCAGCAGTTTCGGACAGAAGAACACTGAAGCTTTCTTT.

This chain joins TRBV6-5 and TRBJ2-7; D uncertain. This CDR3 has 14 amino acids. Trimming shortened V by 5 bases and J by 0 bases, and 11 bases separated the two germline ends. The germline V gene encodes CDR1 MNHEY and CDR2 SVGAGI. This CDR3 is CASSPVASSYEQYF. The CDR3 region has the DNA TGTGCCAGCAGTCCCGTGGCCAGCTCCTACGAGCAGTACTTC.

This sequence joins TRBV2 and TRBJ2-1; 13 bases align to TRBD2. The germline V gene encodes CDR1 SNHLY and CDR2 FYNNEI. The CDR3 contains 17 residues. The J segment lost 6 bases and the V segment lost 2 bases, leaving 7 bases of the junction unmatched. CDR3 protein: CASSELGLAGAGNEQFF. The CDR3 nucleotides read TGTGCCAGCAGTGAATTAGGACTAGCGGGAGCGGGCAATGAGCAGTTCTTC.

This clonotype was detected only a few times. V usage is TRBV25-1 and J usage is TRBJ1-1; 7 nucleotides agree with TRBD1. The CDR3 runs 17 residues. The V gene's germline CDR1 is MGHDK and CDR2 SYGVNS. Unmatched junction bases numbered 10, after V lost 2 bases and J lost 1 base. In DNA, the CDR3 is TGTGCCAGCAGTGAAGTGGGTCAGGGGGAAACGAACACTGAAGCTTTCTTT. Translating it yields CASSEVGQGETNTEAFF.

This clonotype has more than one count but fewer than ten. This chain joins TRBV5-1 and TRBJ2-1; D is unclear. Germline lookup yields CDR1 SGHRS and CDR2 YFSETQ. This CDR3 spans 12 amino acids. V was clipped by 0 bases and J by 5 bases, with 3 bases between them. The CDR3 reads CASSLDDNEQFF. Here the CDR3 DNA reads TGCGCCAGCAGCTTGGACGACAATGAGCAGTTCTTC.

The rearrangement uses TRBV30 and TRBJ1-6; 7 bases agree with TRBD1. The V gene's germline CDR1 is GTSNPN and CDR2 SVGIG (reference sequence). The V and J ends lost 6 bases and 6 bases, in that order; junction bases with no gene match: 8. The CDR3 has 14 residues. DNA of the CDR3: TGTGCCTGCCGGACCGGGACAGCTAATTCACCCCTCCACTTT. This sequence encodes CACRTGTANSPLHF.

The chain links TRBV20-1 to TRBJ2-5; the D gene is possibly TRBD1 (5 bases). Between the trimmed V and J ends, which lost 0 bases and 5 bases, there was a span of 25 bases. The CDR3 spans 18 residues. Germline V lookup: CDR1 DFQATT, CDR2 SNEGSKA (reference sequence). The CDR3 here is CSARDLPHRAQGAETQYF. DNA of the CDR3: TGCAGTGCTAGAGATCTCCCCCACCGCGCCCAAGGGGCGGAGACCCAGTACTTC.

This clonotype was counted only a few times. The CDR3 DNA reads as TGTGCCACCAGCAAAGAAGGATTTGGGGCTTTACAAGAGACCCAGTACTTC. Translated: CATSKEGFGALQETQYF. The chain combines TRBV15 with TRBJ2-5, with TRBD1 as a possible D gene (5 bases). Germline CDR1 LNHNV, CDR2 YYDKDF (reference sequence). The CDR3 loop spans 17 amino acids. V lost 4 bases to trimming and J lost 2 bases, with 20 bases between them.